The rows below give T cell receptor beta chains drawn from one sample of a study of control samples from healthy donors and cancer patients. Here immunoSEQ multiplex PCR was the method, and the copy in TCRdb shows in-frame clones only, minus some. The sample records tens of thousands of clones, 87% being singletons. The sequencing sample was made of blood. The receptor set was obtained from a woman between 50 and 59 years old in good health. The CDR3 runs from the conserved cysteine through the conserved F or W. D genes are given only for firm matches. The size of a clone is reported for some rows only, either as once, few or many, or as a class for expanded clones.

CDR3 protein: CASSEAGGRAYEKLFF; CDR3 DNA: TGTGCCAGCAGTGAAGCGGGGGGTCGGGCGTATGAAAAACTGTTTTTT; D gene: -; J gene: TRBJ1-4; clone size: -; V gene: TRBV6-1; CDR3 length: 16
CDR3 protein: CASSVGLGHEQYF; CDR3 DNA: TGTGCCAGCAGCGTGGGACTAGGCCACGAGCAGTACTTC; D gene: TRBD2; J gene: TRBJ2-7; clone size: -; V gene: TRBV9; CDR3 length: 13
CDR3 protein: CASSLSSRPEQYF; CDR3 DNA: TGTGCCAGCAGCCTCTCCTCCAGGCCGGAGCAGTACTTC; D gene: -; J gene: TRBJ2-7; clone size: -; V gene: TRBV3-1/TRBV3-2; CDR3 length: 13
CDR3 protein: CASSSPGTVGGELFF; CDR3 DNA: TGTGCCAGCAGTTCCCCCGGGACAGTGGGCGGGGAGCTGTTTTTT; D gene: TRBD1; J gene: TRBJ2-2; clone size: -; V gene: TRBV7-9; CDR3 length: 15
CDR3 protein: CASSYWLQGRSETQYF; CDR3 DNA: TGTGCCAGCAGTTACTGGCTACAGGGGAGGTCAGAGACCCAGTACTTC; D gene: -; J gene: TRBJ2-5; clone size: -; V gene: TRBV6-5; CDR3 length: 16
CDR3 protein: CASSPQTGNTEAFF; CDR3 DNA: TGTGCCAGCAGCCCTCAGACAGGGAACACTGAAGCTTTCTTT; D gene: -; J gene: TRBJ1-1; clone size: -; V gene: TRBV7-8; CDR3 length: 14
CDR3 protein: CASSLAIRGQNIQYF; CDR3 DNA: TGTGCCAGCAGCTTAGCGATCCGGGGCCAAAACATTCAGTACTTC; D gene: -; J gene: TRBJ2-4; clone size: -; V gene: TRBV11-1; CDR3 length: 15
CDR3 protein: CASSHGELAVLTDTQYF; CDR3 DNA: TGCGCCAGCAGCCACGGCGAGCTAGCGGTACTCACAGATACGCAGTATTTT; D gene: TRBD2; J gene: TRBJ2-3; clone size: -; V gene: TRBV4-1; CDR3 length: 17
CDR3 protein: CASTKLAGGGNEQFF; CDR3 DNA: TGTGCCAGCACTAAACTAGCGGGAGGGGGTAATGAGCAGTTCTTC; D gene: TRBD2; J gene: TRBJ2-1; clone size: -; V gene: TRBV2; CDR3 length: 15
CDR3 protein: CASSQTRASGQPQHF; CDR3 DNA: TGCGCCAGCAGCCAAACTCGGGCCTCCGGGCAGCCCCAGCATTTT; D gene: -; J gene: TRBJ1-5; clone size: once; V gene: TRBV4-1; CDR3 length: 15
CDR3 protein: CASSLAGGPTGELFF; CDR3 DNA: TGTGCCAGCAGCCTAGCGGGAGGGCCGACCGGGGAGCTGTTTTTT; D gene: TRBD2; J gene: TRBJ2-2; clone size: -; V gene: TRBV28; CDR3 length: 15
CDR3 protein: CASPATVYTDTQYF; CDR3 DNA: TGTGCCAGCCCCGCAACAGTCTACACAGATACGCAGTATTTT; D gene: -; J gene: TRBJ2-3; clone size: -; V gene: TRBV27; CDR3 length: 14
CDR3 protein: CASSQGAGSGTSQYF; CDR3 DNA: TGTGCCAGCAGCCAAGGAGCAGGGTCTGGGACCTCCCAGTACTTC; D gene: -; J gene: TRBJ2-5; clone size: -; V gene: TRBV3-1/TRBV3-2; CDR3 length: 15
CDR3 protein: CASSLGAGRGSPLHF; CDR3 DNA: TGTGCCAGCAGCTTAGGGGCAGGGCGTGGATCACCCCTCCACTTT; D gene: -; J gene: TRBJ1-6; clone size: -; V gene: TRBV5-8; CDR3 length: 15
CDR3 protein: CASSSTVYGYTF; CDR3 DNA: TGTGCCAGCAGTTCGACAGTCTATGGCTACACCTTC; D gene: -; J gene: TRBJ1-2; clone size: -; V gene: TRBV28; CDR3 length: 12
CDR3 protein: CASSTGTSPTDTQYF; CDR3 DNA: TGTGCCAGCAGTACCGGGACTAGCCCCACAGATACGCAGTATTTT; D gene: TRBD2; J gene: TRBJ2-3; clone size: -; V gene: TRBV6-5; CDR3 length: 15
CDR3 protein: CASREGSSGTEAFF; CDR3 DNA: TGTGCCAGTAGGGAGGGGTCCTCGGGAACTGAAGCTTTCTTT; D gene: -; J gene: TRBJ1-1; clone size: -; V gene: TRBV19; CDR3 length: 14
CDR3 protein: CASSPSRGQGIPYEQYF; CDR3 DNA: TGTGCCAGCAGCCCGAGTAGGGGACAGGGAATCCCCTACGAGCAGTACTTC; D gene: TRBD1; J gene: TRBJ2-7; clone size: -; V gene: TRBV11-3; CDR3 length: 17
CDR3 protein: CASSQALAGLGNEQFF; CDR3 DNA: TGTGCCAGCAGCCAAGCACTAGCGGGACTAGGCAATGAGCAGTTCTTC; D gene: TRBD2; J gene: TRBJ2-1; clone size: -; V gene: TRBV3-1/TRBV3-2; CDR3 length: 16
CDR3 protein: CAWSARGRDGEAFF; CDR3 DNA: TGTGCCTGGAGTGCAAGGGGGCGCGATGGTGAAGCTTTCTTT; D gene: TRBD1; J gene: TRBJ1-1; clone size: -; V gene: TRBV30; CDR3 length: 14
CDR3 protein: CASSLQGLINEQFF; CDR3 DNA: TGTGCCAGCAGTTTACAGGGTTTAATCAATGAGCAGTTCTTC; D gene: -; J gene: TRBJ2-1; clone size: -; V gene: TRBV6-5; CDR3 length: 14
CDR3 protein: CASSQGGYGYTF; CDR3 DNA: TGTGCCAGCAGCCAAGGAGGCTATGGCTACACCTTC; D gene: -; J gene: TRBJ1-2; clone size: -; V gene: TRBV3-1/TRBV3-2; CDR3 length: 12
CDR3 protein: CASSFGLAGAGDTQYF; CDR3 DNA: TGTGCCAGCAGCTTCGGACTAGCGGGAGCGGGGGATACGCAGTATTTT; D gene: TRBD2; J gene: TRBJ2-3; clone size: -; V gene: TRBV5-5; CDR3 length: 16
CDR3 protein: CASSLRLLAANEQFF; CDR3 DNA: TGTGCCAGCAGCCTTCGACTACTAGCGGCAAATGAGCAGTTCTTC; D gene: TRBD2; J gene: TRBJ2-1; clone size: -; V gene: TRBV9; CDR3 length: 15
CDR3 protein: CASSPSQWLTGTSGLYEQYF; CDR3 DNA: TGTGCCAGCAGCCCCTCCCAGTGGCTCACCGGGACTAGCGGTCTCTACGAGCAGTACTTC; D gene: TRBD2; J gene: TRBJ2-7; clone size: -; V gene: TRBV28; CDR3 length: 20
CDR3 protein: CAWGRRPNTEAFF; CDR3 DNA: TGTGCCTGGGGAAGACGGCCGAACACTGAAGCTTTCTTT; D gene: -; J gene: TRBJ1-1; clone size: -; V gene: TRBV30; CDR3 length: 13
CDR3 protein: CAFQVAGSMNTEAFF; CDR3 DNA: TGTGCATTCCAGGTCGCAGGTTCCATGAACACTGAAGCTTTCTTT; D gene: -; J gene: TRBJ1-1; clone size: -; V gene: TRBV30; CDR3 length: 15
CDR3 protein: CATGRMSSYEQYF; CDR3 DNA: TGTGCCACCGGACGCATGAGCTCCTACGAGCAGTACTTC; D gene: -; J gene: TRBJ2-7; clone size: -; V gene: TRBV28; CDR3 length: 13
CDR3 protein: CASSLGGQGGEKLFF; CDR3 DNA: TGTGCCAGCAGCTTAGGGGGACAGGGTGGGGAAAAACTGTTTTTT; D gene: TRBD1; J gene: TRBJ1-4; clone size: -; V gene: TRBV11-2; CDR3 length: 15
CDR3 protein: CATRGTGNEQFF; CDR3 DNA: TGTGCCACCAGGGGGACGGGGAATGAGCAGTTCTTC; D gene: -; J gene: TRBJ2-1; clone size: -; V gene: TRBV24-1; CDR3 length: 12
CDR3 protein: CASSAGTSTDTQYF; CDR3 DNA: TGTGCCAGCAGCGCCGGGACCAGCACAGATACGCAGTATTTT; D gene: -; J gene: TRBJ2-3; clone size: -; V gene: TRBV9; CDR3 length: 14
CDR3 protein: CASSRVGRADEQYF; CDR3 DNA: TGTGCCAGTTCGCGGGTGGGCAGGGCAGACGAGCAGTACTTC; D gene: -; J gene: TRBJ2-7; clone size: -; V gene: TRBV6-5; CDR3 length: 14
CDR3 protein: CASSASGGPNYGYTF; CDR3 DNA: TGTGCCAGCTCAGCTTCTGGCGGACCTAACTATGGCTACACCTTC; D gene: -; J gene: TRBJ1-2; clone size: -; V gene: TRBV18; CDR3 length: 15
CDR3 protein: CASSQGGTEAFF; CDR3 DNA: TGTGCCAGCAGCCAAGGGGGAACTGAAGCTTTCTTT; D gene: -; J gene: TRBJ1-1; clone size: -; V gene: TRBV11-3; CDR3 length: 12
CDR3 protein: CASSLVGVGSISYEQYF; CDR3 DNA: TGTGCCAGCAGCTTGGTGGGGGTAGGGTCGATCTCCTACGAGCAGTACTTC; D gene: -; J gene: TRBJ2-7; clone size: -; V gene: TRBV5-8; CDR3 length: 17
CDR3 protein: CASSFGGDYGYTF; CDR3 DNA: TGTGCCAGCAGTTTTGGGGGAGACTATGGCTACACCTTC; D gene: -; J gene: TRBJ1-2; clone size: -; V gene: TRBV12-3/TRBV12-4; CDR3 length: 13
CDR3 protein: CASRGGQASNQPQHF; CDR3 DNA: TGTGCCAGCAGGGGGGGACAGGCTAGCAATCAGCCCCAGCATTTT; D gene: TRBD1; J gene: TRBJ1-5; clone size: -; V gene: TRBV2; CDR3 length: 15
CDR3 protein: CASSLGRLSTDTQYF; CDR3 DNA: TGTGCCAGCAGCCTTGGGAGGCTGAGCACAGATACGCAGTATTTT; D gene: -; J gene: TRBJ2-3; clone size: -; V gene: TRBV7-9; CDR3 length: 15
CDR3 protein: CASSLRDIQETQYF; CDR3 DNA: TGCGCCAGCAGCCTCAGGGACATCCAAGAGACCCAGTACTTC; D gene: -; J gene: TRBJ2-5; clone size: once; V gene: TRBV5-1; CDR3 length: 14
CDR3 protein: CASSPTATNEKLFF; CDR3 DNA: TGTGCCAGCTCGCCGACAGCAACTAATGAAAAACTGTTTTTT; D gene: -; J gene: TRBJ1-4; clone size: -; V gene: TRBV18; CDR3 length: 14
CDR3 protein: CASTTGTSAYNEQFF; CDR3 DNA: TGTGCCAGCACTACCGGGACTAGCGCCTACAATGAGCAGTTCTTC; D gene: TRBD2; J gene: TRBJ2-1; clone size: -; V gene: TRBV6-7; CDR3 length: 15
CDR3 protein: CATKSGSLRDSYNEQFF; CDR3 DNA: TGTGCCACCAAAAGCGGTTCCCTCAGGGACTCCTACAATGAGCAGTTCTTC; D gene: -; J gene: TRBJ2-1; clone size: -; V gene: TRBV15; CDR3 length: 17
CDR3 protein: CASRITGFYGYTF; CDR3 DNA: TGTGCCAGCAGAATAACAGGGTTCTATGGCTACACCTTC; D gene: -; J gene: TRBJ1-2; clone size: -; V gene: TRBV2; CDR3 length: 13
CDR3 protein: CASSQDRTGMYEQYF; CDR3 DNA: TGCGCCAGCAGCCAAGATCGGACAGGGATGTACGAGCAGTACTTC; D gene: TRBD1; J gene: TRBJ2-7; clone size: medium-sized; V gene: TRBV4-1; CDR3 length: 15
CDR3 protein: CSVEGPSGSYNEQFF; CDR3 DNA: TGCAGCGTTGAAGGGCCTAGCGGGTCCTACAATGAGCAGTTCTTC; D gene: TRBD2; J gene: TRBJ2-1; clone size: -; V gene: TRBV29-1; CDR3 length: 15
CDR3 protein: CASSLRYNEQFF; CDR3 DNA: TGTGCCAGCAGTTTAAGATACAATGAGCAGTTCTTC; D gene: -; J gene: TRBJ2-1; clone size: -; V gene: TRBV27; CDR3 length: 12
CDR3 protein: CASSFPGGNYEQYF; CDR3 DNA: TGTGCCAGCAGTTTCCCGGGGGGAAACTACGAGCAGTACTTC; D gene: TRBD2; J gene: TRBJ2-7; clone size: -; V gene: TRBV28; CDR3 length: 14
CDR3 protein: CASRAPGSRVDEQYF; CDR3 DNA: TGTGCCAGCAGGGCCCCGGGGAGCCGGGTCGACGAGCAGTACTTC; D gene: -; J gene: TRBJ2-7; clone size: -; V gene: TRBV7-9; CDR3 length: 15
CDR3 protein: CASSLDGWGAKQPQHF; CDR3 DNA: TGTGCCAGCAGCTTAGATGGTTGGGGGGCAAAGCAGCCCCAGCATTTT; D gene: -; J gene: TRBJ1-5; clone size: -; V gene: TRBV7-9; CDR3 length: 16
CDR3 protein: CASSIIGLAGGRGDKNIQYF; CDR3 DNA: TGTGCCAGTAGTATTATAGGACTAGCGGGAGGACGAGGGGACAAAAACATTCAGTACTTC; D gene: TRBD2; J gene: TRBJ2-4; clone size: once; V gene: TRBV19; CDR3 length: 20
CDR3 protein: CASSVQGWGTEAFF; CDR3 DNA: TGTGCCAGCAGTGTACAGGGATGGGGCACTGAAGCTTTCTTT; D gene: -; J gene: TRBJ1-1; clone size: -; V gene: TRBV27; CDR3 length: 14
CDR3 protein: CASSLAGTGELFF; CDR3 DNA: TGTGCCAGCAGTTTAGCGGGGACCGGGGAGCTGTTTTTT; D gene: -; J gene: TRBJ2-2; clone size: -; V gene: TRBV12-3/TRBV12-4; CDR3 length: 13
CDR3 protein: CASKQGGYEQYF; CDR3 DNA: TGCGCCAGCAAACAGGGCGGCTACGAGCAGTACTTC; D gene: -; J gene: TRBJ2-7; clone size: -; V gene: TRBV5-1; CDR3 length: 12